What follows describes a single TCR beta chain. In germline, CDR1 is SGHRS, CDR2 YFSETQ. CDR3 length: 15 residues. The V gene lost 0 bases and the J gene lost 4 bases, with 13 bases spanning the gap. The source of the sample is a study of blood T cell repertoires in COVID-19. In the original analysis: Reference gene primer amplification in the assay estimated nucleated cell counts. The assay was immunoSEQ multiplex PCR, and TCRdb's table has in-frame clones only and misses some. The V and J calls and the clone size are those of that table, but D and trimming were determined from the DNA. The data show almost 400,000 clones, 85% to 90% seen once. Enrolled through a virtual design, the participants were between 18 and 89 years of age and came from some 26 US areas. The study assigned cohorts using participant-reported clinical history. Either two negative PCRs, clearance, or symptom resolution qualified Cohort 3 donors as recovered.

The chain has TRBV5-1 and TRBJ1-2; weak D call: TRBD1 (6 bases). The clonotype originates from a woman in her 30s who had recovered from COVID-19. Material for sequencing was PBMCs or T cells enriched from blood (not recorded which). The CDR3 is CASSLGAGDTYGYTF. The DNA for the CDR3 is TGCGCCAGCAGCTTGGGGGCAGGGGATACCTATGGCTACACCTTC. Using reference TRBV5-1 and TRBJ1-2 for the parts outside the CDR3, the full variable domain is KAGVTQTPRYLIKTRGQQVTLSCSPISGHRSVSWYQQTPGQGLQFLFEYFSETQRNKGNFPGRFSGRQFSNSRSEMNVSTLELGDSALYLCASSLGAGDTYGYTFGSGTRLTVV.